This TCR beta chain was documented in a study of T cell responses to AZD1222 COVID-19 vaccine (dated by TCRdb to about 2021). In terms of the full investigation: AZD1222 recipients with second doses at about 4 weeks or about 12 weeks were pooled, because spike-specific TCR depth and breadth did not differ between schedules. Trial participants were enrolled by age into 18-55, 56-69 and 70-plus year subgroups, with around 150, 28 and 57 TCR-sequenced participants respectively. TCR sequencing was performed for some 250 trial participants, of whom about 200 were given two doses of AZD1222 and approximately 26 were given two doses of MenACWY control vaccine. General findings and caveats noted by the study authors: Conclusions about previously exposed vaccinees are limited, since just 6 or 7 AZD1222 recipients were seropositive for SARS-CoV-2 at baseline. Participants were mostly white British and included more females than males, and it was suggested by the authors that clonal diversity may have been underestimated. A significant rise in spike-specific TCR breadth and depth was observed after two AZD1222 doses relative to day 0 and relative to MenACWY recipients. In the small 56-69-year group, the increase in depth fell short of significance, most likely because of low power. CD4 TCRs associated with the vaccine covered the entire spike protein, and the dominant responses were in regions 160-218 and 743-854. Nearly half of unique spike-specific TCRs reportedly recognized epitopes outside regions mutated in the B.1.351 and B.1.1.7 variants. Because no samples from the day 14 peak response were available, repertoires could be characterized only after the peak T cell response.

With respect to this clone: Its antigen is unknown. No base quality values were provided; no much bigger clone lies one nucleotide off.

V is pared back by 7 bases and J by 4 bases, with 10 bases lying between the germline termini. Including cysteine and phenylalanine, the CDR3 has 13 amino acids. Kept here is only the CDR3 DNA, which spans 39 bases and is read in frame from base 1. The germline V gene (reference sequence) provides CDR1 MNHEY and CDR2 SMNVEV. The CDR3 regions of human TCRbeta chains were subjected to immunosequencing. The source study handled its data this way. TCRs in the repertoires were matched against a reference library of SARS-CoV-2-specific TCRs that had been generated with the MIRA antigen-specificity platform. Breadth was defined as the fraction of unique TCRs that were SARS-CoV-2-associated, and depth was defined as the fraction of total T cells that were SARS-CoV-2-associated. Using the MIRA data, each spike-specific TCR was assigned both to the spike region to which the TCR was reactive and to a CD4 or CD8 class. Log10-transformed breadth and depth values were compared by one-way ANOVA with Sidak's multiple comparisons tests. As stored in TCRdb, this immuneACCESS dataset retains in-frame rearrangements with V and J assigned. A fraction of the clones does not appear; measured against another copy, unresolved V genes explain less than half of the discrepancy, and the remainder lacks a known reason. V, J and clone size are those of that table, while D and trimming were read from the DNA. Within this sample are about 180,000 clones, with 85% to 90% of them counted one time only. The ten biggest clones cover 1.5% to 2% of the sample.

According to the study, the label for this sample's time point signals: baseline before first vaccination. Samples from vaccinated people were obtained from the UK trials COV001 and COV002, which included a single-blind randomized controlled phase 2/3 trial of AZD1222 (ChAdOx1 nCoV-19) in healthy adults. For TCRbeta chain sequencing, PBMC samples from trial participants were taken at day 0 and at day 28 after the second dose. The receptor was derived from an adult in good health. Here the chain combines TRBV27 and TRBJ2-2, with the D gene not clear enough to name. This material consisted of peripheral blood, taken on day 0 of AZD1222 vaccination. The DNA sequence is TGTGCCAGCAAAAGGTCGGGCACCGGGGAGCTGTTTTTT. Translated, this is CASKRSGTGELFF.